The 32 T cell receptor beta chains presented below share a single source sample, sequenced in a study of CD4+ T cells in melanoma. This table comes from immunoSEQ multiplex PCR, and its TCRdb copy is limited to in-frame clones, with some not included. The repertoire consists of about 140,000 clones, with 85% to 95% occurring once and the leading ten covering approximately 1.4%. The receptor source for this set is a human donor with melanoma.

The V gene is TRBV7-3, the J gene TRBJ2-5; unclear D gene. The length of the CDR3 is 13 residues. Trimming removed 7 bases from V and 5 bases from J, with 14 bases in between. The germline V gene encodes CDR1 SGHTA and CDR2 FQGTGA. CDR3 protein: CASTPSGSETQYF. The CDR3 nucleotides read TGTGCCAGCACCCCGAGTGGGTCGGAGACCCAGTACTTC.

CDR3 sequence: CAHTPWEGGGNTIYF. The CDR3, as DNA: TGTGCCCACACCCCGTGGGAAGGAGGAGGAAACACCATATATTTT. The chain carries TRBV30 and TRBJ1-3; the D is unclear. Trimming left V 8 bases short and J 4 bases short, with 21 bases between. The CDR3 has 15 residues. The germline gives CDR1 GTSNPN, CDR2 SVGIG (reference sequence).

CDR3 sequence (DNA): TGTGCCTGGAGTGTCCCCGGTTGGAACTATGGCTACACCTTC. It codes for CAWSVPGWNYGYTF. The V and J genes are TRBV30 and TRBJ1-2; D is undetermined. V gave up 0 bases and J gave up 2 bases, with 10 bases separating them. There are 14 residues in the CDR3. The germline V gene encodes CDR1 GTSNPN and CDR2 SVGIG (reference sequence).

V gene TRBV5-1 combines with J gene TRBJ2-3; D is unresolved. CDR1 and CDR2 (germline): SGHRS, YFSETQ. The CDR3 has 15 amino acids. With 2 bases removed from V and 0 bases from J, the gap between germline ends came to 10 bases. The CDR3 reads CASSLSADSTDTQYF. The CDR3 DNA follows: TGCGCCAGCAGCTTAAGTGCAGACAGCACAGATACGCAGTATTTT.

V and J are TRBV30 and TRBJ2-7; 7 nucleotides agree with TRBD2. Germline-derived CDR1 and CDR2 are GTSNPN and SVGIG (reference sequence). The CDR3 length is 16 residues. The ends lost 1 base at V and 2 bases at J; junction bases unmatched: 11. The CDR3 sequence is CAWSAPRGREAYEQYF. The CDR3 nucleotides are TGTGCCTGGAGTGCCCCCCGGGGGAGGGAAGCCTACGAGCAGTACTTC.

The genes are TRBV5-4 and TRBJ1-2; D is unclear. Per germline, CDR1 SGHNT and CDR2 YYREEE (reference sequence). The CDR3 totals 14 residues. Trimming stripped 0 bases from V and 4 bases from J, with 10 bases between. CDR3 loop: CASSLAGISYGYTF. DNA for the CDR3: TGTGCCAGCAGCTTGGCGGGGATCTCCTATGGCTACACCTTC.

This rearrangement joins TRBV5-4 to TRBJ2-7; 8 bases line up with TRBD1. Germline assignment: CDR1 SGHNT and CDR2 YYREEE (reference sequence). The CDR3 covers 16 residues. V lost 4 bases and J lost 2; bases outside the gene matches: 11. CDR3 sequence (DNA): TGTGCCAGCAGCGGGGGGCCCGGGACAGGTACCTACGAGCAGTACTTC. This translates into CASSGGPGTGTYEQYF.

The gene calls are TRBV11-3 and TRBJ2-1, with 9 bases fitting TRBD1. The CDR3 is 15 residues long. J lost 7 bases, V lost 5 bases, and 9 bases had no gene match. In germline, CDR1 is SGHNT, CDR2 YENEEA. The CDR3 here is CASSPGTGRLNEQFF. CDR3 DNA: TGTGCCAGCAGCCCCGGGACAGGGAGGTTGAATGAGCAGTTCTTC.

Here the CDR3 reads CASSPRNSYNEQFF. The DNA of the CDR3 is TGTGCCAGCTCACCGAGGAACTCCTACAATGAGCAGTTCTTC. J is TRBJ2-1 and V is TRBV18; no clear D gene. This CDR3 has 14 residues. Trimming took 3 bases from V and 0 from J, leaving 6 bases between them. Germline V gives CDR1 KGHSH, CDR2 LQKENI.

The CDR3 spells CSVATGTAGGPQHF. The CDR3 nucleotides are TGCAGCGTTGCTACCGGGACAGCGGGTGGGCCCCAGCATTTT. The V call is TRBV29-1, the J call TRBJ1-5, with 7 bases identical to TRBD1. The junction had 12 bases not matched to a gene; V was cut back by 4 bases and J by 9 bases. The germline CDR1 and CDR2 sequences are SQVTM and ANQGSEA. The CDR3 is made up of 14 amino acids. Full variable domain (missing parts from reference TRBV29-1 and TRBJ1-5): SAVISQKPSRDICQRGTSLTIQCQVDSQVTMMFWYRQQPGQSLTLIATANQGSEATYESGFVIDKFPISRPNLTFSTLTVSNMSPEDSSIYLCSVATGTAGGPQHFGDGTRLSIL.

The chain links TRBV18 to TRBJ1-1; D remains unclear. In germline, CDR1 is KGHSH, CDR2 LQKENI. Deletions cut 1 base from V and 5 bases from J, with 11 bases between. CDR3 length: 14 amino acids. DNA of the CDR3: TGTGCCAGCTCACCACGGAGAGGCGTAACTGAAGCTTTCTTT. Its translation is CASSPRRGVTEAFF.

The chain combines TRBV18 with TRBJ1-3; TRBD1 is a possible D gene (6 bases). The V end lost 3 bases, the J end lost 3 bases, and 12 bases lay between the germline ends. The CDR3 covers 15 residues. Germline CDR1 KGHSH, CDR2 LQKENI. The CDR3 is CASSPAGAGGNTIYF. The CDR3 coding sequence is TGTGCCAGCTCACCTGCAGGGGCGGGTGGAAACACCATATATTTT.

The genes are TRBV27 and TRBJ2-1, with D possibly matching TRBD1 (5 bases). The CDR3 is 15 residues long. V was pared by 0 bases and J by 5 bases, with 11 bases between. Germline values: CDR1 MNHEY, CDR2 SMNVEV (reference sequence). The CDR3 DNA reads TGTGCCAGCAGTTTATCCGCAGGGCGCCACAATGAGCAGTTCTTC. It is translated as CASSLSAGRHNEQFF.

The V and J genes are TRBV19 and TRBJ1-1; perhaps TRBD1 as D (6 bases). The germline V and J ends were trimmed by 7 bases and 11 bases, with 20 bases remaining between them. This CDR3 comprises 13 residues. Germline V gives CDR1 LNHDA, CDR2 SQIVND (reference sequence). The DNA of the CDR3 is TGTGCCAGTACCTCGACAGGACGAGGAGCGGCTTTCTTT. It encodes CASTSTGRGAAFF.

The V gene is TRBV11-2, the J gene TRBJ1-3; TRBD1 matches 9 bases. CDR3 length: 15 residues. CDR1 and CDR2 (germline): SGHAT, FQNNGV. V lost 5 bases and J lost 1; bases outside the gene matches: 3. The CDR3 nucleotides are TGTGCCAGCAGCCCTGGACAGGGGTCTGGAAACACCATATATTTT. It is translated as CASSPGQGSGNTIYF.

This clone was counted a single time. The chain joins TRBV11-2 to TRBJ2-6; D remains unclear. This CDR3 has 17 amino acids. Germline V gene data show CDR1 as SGHAT and CDR2 as FQNNGV. The V and J ends lost 0 bases and 2 bases respectively, with 11 bases between them. This CDR3 is CASSLEPGSPGANVLTF. DNA for the CDR3: TGTGCCAGCAGCTTAGAACCCGGCAGTCCTGGGGCCAACGTCCTGACTTTC.

The CDR3 sequence: CASSPLPLTLNTEAFF. DNA of the CDR3: TGTGCCAGCTCACCCCTCCCTTTGACGCTCAACACTGAAGCTTTCTTT. The chain uses TRBV18 and TRBJ1-1; D gene uncertain. Germline assignment: CDR1 KGHSH and CDR2 LQKENI. Trimming stripped 3 bases from V and 2 bases from J, with 16 bases between. The CDR3 is 16 amino acids.

The rearrangement uses TRBV5-1 and TRBJ2-5; maybe TRBD1 (5 bases). V lost 1 base and J lost 9, with 16 bases in between. This CDR3 is built from 14 residues. Germline V gene sequence: CDR1 SGHRS, CDR2 YFSETQ. Here the CDR3 reads CASSLIGRETPQYF. As DNA, the CDR3 is TGCGCCAGCAGCTTGATTGGCAGGGAAACCCCCCAGTACTTC.

This chain uses TRBV15 with TRBJ1-5, with unresolved D. Per the germline V gene, CDR1 is LNHNV and CDR2 is YYDKDF (reference sequence). The CDR3 loop spans 15 amino acids. Between the trimmed V and J ends, which lost 5 bases and 1 base, there was a span of 12 bases. CDR3 amino acids: CATSAQTGSNQPQHF. CDR3 nucleotides: TGTGCCACCAGCGCCCAAACGGGGAGCAATCAGCCCCAGCATTTT.

V usage is TRBV6-1 and J usage is TRBJ1-1; D is undetermined. This CDR3 has 13 residues. The V gene's germline CDR1 is MNHNS and CDR2 SASEGT. Trimming took off 1 base at V and 5 bases at J, with 8 bases between the two ends. CDR3 in DNA: TGTGCCAGCAGTGAAGACCAATCGACTGAAGCTTTCTTT. Protein: CASSEDQSTEAFF.

This chain joins TRBV6-5 and TRBJ1-2; possibly TRBD1 for D (6 bases). CDR3 length: 15 amino acids. With 6 bases removed from V and 11 bases from J, the gap between germline ends came to 25 bases. From germline, CDR1 is MNHEY and CDR2 SVGAGI. This CDR3 reads CASRGDYGTPTGYTF. DNA for the CDR3: TGTGCCAGCAGGGGGGATTACGGGACACCCACCGGGTACACCTTC.

This chain links TRBV9 with TRBJ2-2; D is uncertain. The CDR3 runs 13 residues. V lost 6 bases to trimming and J lost 1 base, with 7 bases between them. The germline gives CDR1 SGDLS, CDR2 YYNGEE. CDR3 region: CASTQGNTGELFF. CDR3 sequence (DNA): TGTGCCAGCACGCAAGGGAACACCGGGGAGCTGTTTTTT.

The chain recombines TRBV5-1 with TRBJ1-1, with a weak D call TRBD1 (6 bases). The V and J ends lost 5 bases and 2 bases respectively, with 10 bases between them. This CDR3 spans 13 amino acids. CDR1 is SGHRS and CDR2 is YFSETQ in the germline V gene. CDR3 sequence (DNA): TGCGCCAGCAGGGGGGACACCAACACTGAAGCTTTCTTT. This codes for CASRGDTNTEAFF.

V is TRBV11-2 and J is TRBJ2-7; possibly TRBD2 for D (5 bases). V gave up 3 bases and J gave up 2 bases, with 8 bases separating them. The V gene's germline CDR1 is SGHAT and CDR2 FQNNGV. This CDR3 has 13 residues. CDR3 sequence (DNA): TGTGCCAGCAGCTTGTCCGGGACCTACGAGCAGTACTTC. Its translation: CASSLSGTYEQYF.

The chain combines TRBV14 with TRBJ2-3, with D tentatively TRBD1 (5 bases). V lost 2 bases to trimming and J lost 4 bases, with 10 bases between them. The CDR3 spans 14 residues. The V gene's germline CDR1 is SGHDN and CDR2 FVKESK. The CDR3 spells CASSQIAGPDTQYF. In DNA form, the CDR3 reads TGTGCCAGCAGCCAAATCGCAGGGCCAGATACGCAGTATTTT.

The chain recombines TRBV2 with TRBJ1-2, with D possibly matching TRBD1 (5 bases). This CDR3 comprises 16 residues. V shed 7 bases and J shed 7 bases, with 25 bases lying between them. Germline CDR1 SNHLY, CDR2 FYNNEI. DNA for the CDR3: TGTGCCAGCACATTCCTGACTCTAGGGCAGGGCGCTGGCTACACCTTC. Encoded protein: CASTFLTLGQGAGYTF.

The chain links TRBV2 to TRBJ2-1, with TRBD1 matching 7 bases. V lost 1 base and J lost 4; bases outside the gene matches: 4. This CDR3 comprises 15 residues. Per germline, CDR1 SNHLY and CDR2 FYNNEI. CDR3 amino acids: CASSEEGQKYNEQFF. CDR3 nucleotide sequence: TGTGCCAGCAGTGAAGAGGGACAGAAATACAATGAGCAGTTCTTC.

This rearrangement joins TRBV7-8 to TRBJ2-7, with 9 bases fitting TRBD1. Per germline, CDR1 SGHVS and CDR2 FQNEAQ. Trimming removed 5 bases from V and 2 bases from J; junction bases left unmatched: 4. The CDR3 loop spans 14 amino acids. As DNA, the CDR3 is TGTGCCAGCAGCGCGCGGACAGGGGCCTACGAGCAGTACTTC. This codes for CASSARTGAYEQYF.

This chain connects TRBV5-5 to TRBJ2-2; D is uncertain. From germline, CDR1 is SGHKS and CDR2 YYEKEE (reference sequence). The V end lost 0 bases, the J end lost 7 bases, and 16 bases lay between the germline ends. The CDR3 loop spans 16 amino acids. CDR3 nucleotides: TGTGCCAGCAGCTTGGACCTCTCTCCTCGATACGGGGAGCTGTTTTTT. The encoded protein is CASSLDLSPRYGELFF. Drawing the rest from reference TRBV5-5 and TRBJ2-2, the complete variable domain is DAGVTQSPTHLIKTRGQQVTLRCSPISGHKSVSWYQQVLGQGPQFIFQYYEKEERGRGNFPDRFSARQFPNYSSELNVNALLLGDSALYLCASSLDLSPRYGELFFGEGSRLTVL.

The chain employs TRBV25-1 and TRBJ1-1, with 11 bases that match TRBD1. Germline V lookup: CDR1 MGHDK, CDR2 SYGVNS. The CDR3 has 15 residues. The J segment lost 3 bases and the V segment lost 8 bases, leaving 8 bases of the junction unmatched. The CDR3 region has the DNA TGTGCCAGCCAGACCCCGGGACAGGGGGACACTGAAGCTTTCTTT. This encodes CASQTPGQGDTEAFF.

The chain uses TRBV19 and TRBJ2-3; 7 nucleotides agree with TRBD1. The junction had 9 bases not matched to a gene; V was cut back by 6 bases and J by 3 bases. This CDR3 contains 15 residues. Per the germline V gene, CDR1 is LNHDA and CDR2 is SQIVND (reference sequence). In nucleotides, the CDR3 is TGTGCCAGTAGCCCCTCGGCCAGGGGGACAGATACGCAGTATTTT. This gives the protein CASSPSARGTDTQYF.

This clone was observed a few times. The chain joins TRBV7-9 to TRBJ1-5, with D unresolved. Germline V gives CDR1 SEHNR, CDR2 FQNEAQ (reference sequence). The V and J ends lost 1 base and 5 bases respectively, with 9 bases between them. CDR3 length: 14 amino acids. In DNA, the CDR3 is TGTGCCAGCAGCTTAGGGGGAAACCATCAGCCCCAGCATTTT. It encodes CASSLGGNHQPQHF.